The rows below give T cell receptor beta chains drawn from one sample of a study of identical twins. MiXCR was run by TCRdb on the 5' RACE reads, yielding one entry per CDR3 protein. This sample has 200,000 to 250,000 distinct CDR3 sequences; around 6.8% occur once, and the top ten carry 1.9%. This sample was shared with a second study, whose subject was yellow fever vaccine responses in identical twins.

Sequencing input: memory (CD45RO+) T cells sorted from blood. These receptors all stem from a woman aged 18-29 years in good health. CDR3s include the opening cysteine and the closing phenylalanine or tryptophan. D genes are given only for firm matches. Not all rows give a size; the values are once, few, many and, for expanded clones, a class.

CDR3,DNA,size,V,D,J,length
CASSLNTNTGELFF,TGTGCCAGCAGCTTGAACACGAACACCGGGGAGCTGTTTTTT,many,TRBV5-5,.,TRBJ2-2,14
CASSPDRSNYEQYF,TGTGCCAGCTCACCGGACAGGAGTAACTACGAGCAGTACTTC,few,TRBV18,TRBD1,TRBJ2-7,14
CASSVVSGEAFF,TGTGCCAGCAGCGTAGTCTCGGGGGAAGCTTTCTTT,.,TRBV9,.,TRBJ1-1,12
CASGTGGRGEQYF,TGTGCCAGTGGGACAGGGGGGAGAGGTGAGCAGTACTTC,many,TRBV28,TRBD1,TRBJ2-7,13
CASSQADLGGYTF,TGTGCCAGCAGCCAAGCGGATTTGGGCGGCTACACCTTC,many,TRBV3-1,.,TRBJ1-2,13
CASSLGVRGAYNEQFF,TGTGCCAGCAGCTTGGGTGTTCGGGGGGCTTACAATGAGCAGTTCTTC,many,TRBV5-6,.,TRBJ2-1,16
CASSRQGAGELFF,TGTGCCAGCAGCCGACAGGGGGCCGGGGAGCTGTTTTTT,many,TRBV11-2,TRBD1,TRBJ2-2,13
CSARALTSTGGSREQYF,TGCAGTGCTAGAGCCCTCACGTCGACAGGGGGATCGCGGGAGCAGTACTTC,.,TRBV20-1,TRBD1,TRBJ2-7,17
CASSEGAGNLYEQYF,TGTGCCAGCAGTGAAGGGGCAGGGAACCTCTACGAGCAGTACTTC,.,TRBV2,.,TRBJ2-7,15
CASSRFGDRPNEKLFF,TGCGCCAGCAGCCGCTTCGGTGACCGGCCTAATGAAAAACTGTTTTTT,.,TRBV4-1,.,TRBJ1-4,16
CASTPGIRQETQYF,TGTGCCAGCACCCCAGGGATCCGCCAAGAGACCCAGTACTTC,many,TRBV6-2/TRBV6-3,.,TRBJ2-5,14
CASSVRGGQETQYF,TGTGCCAGCAGCGTTCGCGGGGGGCAAGAGACCCAGTACTTC,.,TRBV9,TRBD2,TRBJ2-5,14
CASNSRRLAGGNEQFF,TGTGCCAGCAACTCCCGCCGGCTAGCGGGAGGTAATGAGCAGTTCTTC,.,TRBV6-2/TRBV6-3,TRBD2,TRBJ2-1,16
CASSLASPSYEQYF,TGTGCCAGCAGTTTAGCAAGTCCCTCCTACGAGCAGTACTTC,.,TRBV28,.,TRBJ2-7,14
CASSYWGARVDEQYF,TGTGCCAGCAGCTATTGGGGGGCACGAGTTGACGAGCAGTACTTC,many,TRBV7-9,.,TRBJ2-7,15
CASSPKTPTGTYGYTF,TGTGCCAGCAGCCCAAAAACACCGACAGGGACCTATGGCTACACCTTC,many,TRBV7-9,TRBD1,TRBJ1-2,16
CASSLVEGLENEQFF,TGCGCCAGCAGCTTGGTCGAGGGGTTGGAAAATGAGCAGTTCTTC,few,TRBV5-1,.,TRBJ2-1,15
CASSRLQGALDEQYF,TGCGCCAGCAGCCGATTGCAGGGGGCGCTGGACGAGCAGTACTTC,many,TRBV4-1,TRBD1,TRBJ2-7,15
CSARTPGDLGEQYF,TGCAGTGCTAGAACCCCAGGGGATCTGGGCGAGCAGTACTTC,many,TRBV20-1,.,TRBJ2-7,14
CASSHPTLRTRGNTEAFF,TGTGCCAGCAGCCACCCAACCCTAAGGACACGCGGGAACACTGAAGCTTTCTTT,few,TRBV3-1,.,TRBJ1-1,18
CSARDTGGPYEQYF,TGCAGTGCTAGAGATACGGGGGGTCCCTACGAGCAGTACTTC,many,TRBV20-1,TRBD2,TRBJ2-7,14
CSARKGGETQYF,TGCAGTGCTAGGAAGGGGGGAGAGACCCAGTACTTC,many,TRBV20-1,.,TRBJ2-5,12
CAISESGLLVVETQYF,TGTGCCATCAGTGAGTCCGGCCTCCTGGTGGTAGAGACCCAGTACTTC,many,TRBV10-3,.,TRBJ2-5,16
CASSLALLAGGQSHEQYF,TGTGCCAGCAGCTTAGCCTTACTAGCGGGGGGGCAAAGTCACGAGCAGTACTTC,many,TRBV7-8,TRBD2,TRBJ2-7,18
CASSLGAGGVDTQYF,TGTGCCAGCAGCTTAGGGGCGGGAGGGGTAGATACGCAGTATTTT,.,TRBV7-2,TRBD2,TRBJ2-3,15
CASSKPGGQETQYF,TGTGCCAGCAGCAAACCCGGGGGCCAAGAGACCCAGTACTTC,.,TRBV7-2,.,TRBJ2-5,14
CASSFSGLETQYF,TGTGCCAGCAGCTTTTCGGGGTTAGAGACCCAGTACTTC,many,TRBV7-6,.,TRBJ2-5,13